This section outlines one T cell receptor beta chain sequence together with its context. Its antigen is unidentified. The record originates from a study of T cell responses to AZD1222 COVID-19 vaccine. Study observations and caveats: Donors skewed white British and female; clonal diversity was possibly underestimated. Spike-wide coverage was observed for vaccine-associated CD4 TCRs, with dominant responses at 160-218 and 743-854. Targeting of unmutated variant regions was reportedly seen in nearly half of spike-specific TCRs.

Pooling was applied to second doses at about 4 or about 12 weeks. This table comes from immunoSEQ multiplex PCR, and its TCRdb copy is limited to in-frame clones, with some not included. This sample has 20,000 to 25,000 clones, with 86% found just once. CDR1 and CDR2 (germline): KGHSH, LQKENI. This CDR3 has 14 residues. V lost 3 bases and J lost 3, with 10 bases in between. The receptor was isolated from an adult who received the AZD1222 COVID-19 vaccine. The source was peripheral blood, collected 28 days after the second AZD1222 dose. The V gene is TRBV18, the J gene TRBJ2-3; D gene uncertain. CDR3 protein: CASSPFGETDTQYF. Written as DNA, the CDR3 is TGTGCCAGCTCACCGTTTGGTGAGACAGATACGCAGTATTTT.